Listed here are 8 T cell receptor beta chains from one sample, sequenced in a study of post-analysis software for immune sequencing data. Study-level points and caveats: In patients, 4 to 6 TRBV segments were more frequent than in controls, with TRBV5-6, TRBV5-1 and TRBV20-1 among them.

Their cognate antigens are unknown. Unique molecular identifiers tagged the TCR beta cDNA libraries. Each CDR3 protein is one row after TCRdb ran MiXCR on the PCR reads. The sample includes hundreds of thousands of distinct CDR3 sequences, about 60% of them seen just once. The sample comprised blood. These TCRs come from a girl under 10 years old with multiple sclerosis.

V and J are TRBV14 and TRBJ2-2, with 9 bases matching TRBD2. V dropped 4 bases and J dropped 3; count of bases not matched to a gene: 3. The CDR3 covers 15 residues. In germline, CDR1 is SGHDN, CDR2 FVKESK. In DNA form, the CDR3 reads TGTGCCAGCAGCCTATGGACTAGCGACACCGGGGAGCTGTTTTTT. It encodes CASSLWTSDTGELFF.

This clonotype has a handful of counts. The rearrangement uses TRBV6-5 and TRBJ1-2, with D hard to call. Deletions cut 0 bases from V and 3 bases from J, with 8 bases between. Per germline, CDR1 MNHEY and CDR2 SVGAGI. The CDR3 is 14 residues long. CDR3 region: CASSYSKVDYGYTF. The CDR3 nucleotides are TGTGCCAGCAGTTACTCGAAGGTGGACTATGGCTACACCTTC.

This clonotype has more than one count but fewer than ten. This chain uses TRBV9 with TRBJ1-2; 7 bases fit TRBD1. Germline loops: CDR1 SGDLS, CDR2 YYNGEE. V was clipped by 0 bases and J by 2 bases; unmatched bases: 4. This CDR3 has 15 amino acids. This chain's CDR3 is CASSVEGRGNYGYTF. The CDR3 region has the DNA TGTGCCAGCAGCGTAGAGGGCAGGGGGAACTATGGCTACACCTTC.

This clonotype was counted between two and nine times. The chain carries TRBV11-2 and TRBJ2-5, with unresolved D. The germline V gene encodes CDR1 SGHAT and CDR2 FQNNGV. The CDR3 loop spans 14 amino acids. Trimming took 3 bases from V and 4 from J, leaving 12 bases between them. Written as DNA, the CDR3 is TGTGCCAGCAGCTTTCACCGGGTGAGAGAGACCCAGTACTTC. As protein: CASSFHRVRETQYF.

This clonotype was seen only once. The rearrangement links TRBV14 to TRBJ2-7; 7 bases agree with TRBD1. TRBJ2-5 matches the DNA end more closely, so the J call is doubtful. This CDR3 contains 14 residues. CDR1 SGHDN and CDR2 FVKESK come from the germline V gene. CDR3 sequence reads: CASSPVTGVGTQYF. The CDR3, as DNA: TGTGCCAGCAGCCCCGTTACAGGGGTCGGGACCCAGTACTTC.

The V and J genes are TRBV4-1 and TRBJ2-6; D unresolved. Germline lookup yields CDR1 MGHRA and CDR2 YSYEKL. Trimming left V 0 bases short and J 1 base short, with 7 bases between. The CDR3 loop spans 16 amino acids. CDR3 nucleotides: TGCGCCAGCAGCCAAGAGAGAAGATCTGGGGCCAACGTCCTGACTTTC. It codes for CASSQERRSGANVLTF.

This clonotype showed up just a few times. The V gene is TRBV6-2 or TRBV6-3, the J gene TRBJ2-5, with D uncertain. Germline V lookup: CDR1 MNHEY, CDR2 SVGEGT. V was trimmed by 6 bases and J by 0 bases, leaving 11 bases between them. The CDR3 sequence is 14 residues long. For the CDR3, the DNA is TGTGCCAGCAGACGACAACCGTACCAAGAGACCCAGTACTTC. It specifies CASRRQPYQETQYF.

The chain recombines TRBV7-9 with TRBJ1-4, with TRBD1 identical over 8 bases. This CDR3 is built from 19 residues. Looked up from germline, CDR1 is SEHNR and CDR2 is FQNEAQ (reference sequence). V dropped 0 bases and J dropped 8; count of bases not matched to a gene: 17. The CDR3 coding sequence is TGTGCCAGCAGCTTAGCGCGGTTGGCAGGGGGCCGGGTCGGGGAAAAACTGTTTTTT. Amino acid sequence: CASSLARLAGGRVGEKLFF.